This TCR beta chain was documented in a study of blood T cell repertoires in COVID-19. Per germline, CDR1 LGHDT and CDR2 YNNKEL (reference sequence). CDR3 size: 14 residues. The V gene lost 0 bases and the J gene lost 4 bases, with 9 bases spanning the gap. Study members were between roughly 18 and 100 years old and lived in 24 US regions. Cohort allocation depended upon clinical history that participants reported. Original handling: Amplification with reference gene primers provided the estimates of nucleated cell counts. Clones were read by immunoSEQ multiplex PCR, and TCRdb kept only the in-frame ones, dropping some. That table supplies the V and J calls and clone size; D and trimming were determined from the DNA. Of 200,000 to 250,000 clones listed, 88% are singletons.

This rearrangement joins TRBV3-1 (or the pseudogene TRBV3-2) to TRBJ2-5; D is possibly TRBD2 (6 bases). The sequence came from a woman aged 45-65 years with acute COVID-19. Material for sequencing was PBMCs or T cells enriched from blood (not recorded which). The chain's CDR3 is CASSQELGRETQYF. The CDR3 DNA is TGTGCCAGCAGCCAAGAGCTCGGGAGAGAGACCCAGTACTTC.